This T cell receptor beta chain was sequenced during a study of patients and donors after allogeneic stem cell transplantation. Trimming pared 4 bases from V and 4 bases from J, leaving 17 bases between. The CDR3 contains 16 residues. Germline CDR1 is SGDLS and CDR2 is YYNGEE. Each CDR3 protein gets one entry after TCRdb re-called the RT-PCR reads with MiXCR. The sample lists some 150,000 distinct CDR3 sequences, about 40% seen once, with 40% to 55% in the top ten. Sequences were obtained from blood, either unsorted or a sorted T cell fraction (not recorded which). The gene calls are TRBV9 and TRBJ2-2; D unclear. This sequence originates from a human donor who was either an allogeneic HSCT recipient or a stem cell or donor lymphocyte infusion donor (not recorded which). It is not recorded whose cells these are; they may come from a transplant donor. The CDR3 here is CASSQTYGSPTGELFF. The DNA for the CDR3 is TGTGCCAGCAGCCAAACGTATGGGTCCCCCACCGGGGAGCTGTTTTTT.